This T cell receptor beta chain came from a study of identical twins. Study results and caveats: Out-of-frame alpha sequences common to twins exhibited an excess of low generation probability.

cDNA carried unique molecular identifiers, and a universal primer site was added by template switching. TCRdb ran MiXCR on the 5' RACE reads and lists one entry per CDR3 protein. The sample includes 500,000 to 600,000 distinct CDR3 sequences, roughly 21% of them seen just once. This CDR3 contains 14 residues. V was shortened by 3 bases and J by 10 bases, with 19 bases between the two germline ends. Germline-derived CDR1 and CDR2 are DFQATT and SNEGSKA (reference sequence). Comments on this clonotype: What it recognizes is unknown.

These data also formed part of another study, on T cells expressing NK-cell markers. This second study says: Dominant NKG2C+ clonotypes were found to form about 1.0-7.5% of CD8+ T cells in six donors. The study left the HCMV specificity of expanded NKG2C+ T cell clones unresolved.

Specimen: CD4+ T cells sorted from blood. The sequence came from a woman in her late teens or twenties in good health. This chain joins TRBV20-1 and TRBJ2-1; possibly TRBD2 for D (6 bases). The CDR3 region is CSASRRDSGLEQFF. The CDR3 region has the DNA TGCAGTGCTAGTCGCCGGGACTCTGGGCTAGAGCAGTTCTTC.